What follows are 26 T cell receptor beta chains derived from one specimen sequenced in a study of cytotoxic CD8 clonotypes in ibrutinib-treated CLL. Data came from immunoSEQ multiplex PCR; TCRdb stores just in-frame clones and leaves some out. The sample contains 200,000 to 250,000 clones, 70% of which appear only once. The sequences come from PBMCs, collected after 12 months of ibrutinib treatment. Receptors were obtained from a human donor with chronic lymphocytic leukemia.

In its sample, this clone was seen a few times. V usage is TRBV2 and J usage is TRBJ1-2, with D unresolved. CDR1 SNHLY and CDR2 FYNNEI come from the germline V gene. V lost 3 bases to trimming and J lost 1 base, with 3 bases between them. This CDR3 comprises 12 residues. The CDR3 DNA reads TGTGCCAGCAGTGAGCTTAACTATGGCTACACCTTC. This encodes CASSELNYGYTF. The full variable domain, in which reference TRBV2 and TRBJ1-2 provide the parts outside the CDR3, is EPEVTQTPSHQVTQMGQEVILRCVPISNHLYFYWYRQILGQKVEFLVSFYNNEISEKSEIFDDQFSVERPDGSNFTLKIRSTKLEDSAMYFCASSELNYGYTFGSGTRLTVV.

V is TRBV7-9 and J is TRBJ1-2; D not certain. The V gene lost 1 base and the J gene lost 5 bases, with 5 bases spanning the gap. Germline V gives CDR1 SEHNR, CDR2 FQNEAQ (reference sequence). The CDR3 length is 12 residues. CDR3 in amino acids: CASSLDRYGYTF. The CDR3 coding sequence is TGTGCCAGCAGCTTAGATCGGTATGGCTACACCTTC.

The CDR3 DNA follows: TGTGCCAGCAGCTTAGGGTGGGGGACAGGGAAAGAGACCCAGTACTTC. This translates into CASSLGWGTGKETQYF. J is TRBJ2-5 and V is TRBV7-2; TRBD1 matches 9 bases. The CDR3 runs to 16 residues. Germline CDR1 SGHTA, CDR2 FQGNSA. The V gene end was trimmed by 1 base and the J gene end by 3 bases; junction bases not matched to a gene: 6.

The rearrangement uses TRBV5-1 and TRBJ2-7; TRBD1 or TRBD2 may be the D gene (5 bases each). V dropped 0 bases and J dropped 0 bases, with 7 bases sitting between them. Germline loops: CDR1 SGHRS, CDR2 YFSETQ. The CDR3 has 14 residues. For the CDR3, the DNA is TGCGCCAGCAGCTTGGCAGGGACCTCCTACGAGCAGTACTTC. Translated, it gives CASSLAGTSYEQYF.

The gene calls are TRBV7-3 and TRBJ2-1; D not certain. Trimming took off 6 bases at V and 8 bases at J, with 11 bases between the two ends. CDR1 and CDR2 (germline): SGHTA, FQGTGA. The length of the CDR3 is 12 residues. CDR3 in DNA: TGTGCCAGCAGTCTGTCGAACGATGAGCAGTTCTTC. This sequence encodes CASSLSNDEQFF.

V usage is TRBV6-1 and J usage is TRBJ1-1; 8 nucleotides align to TRBD1. This CDR3 has 13 residues. The V and J ends lost 4 bases and 7 bases, in that order; junction bases with no gene match: 5. Germline values: CDR1 MNHNS, CDR2 SASEGT. CDR3 amino acids: CASSAGTGSEAFF. CDR3 coding DNA: TGTGCCAGCAGTGCTGGGACAGGTAGTGAAGCTTTCTTT.

The CDR3 sequence is CASSSTGNQPQHF. In DNA, the CDR3 is TGTGCCAGCAGCTCGACAGGCAATCAGCCCCAGCATTTT. This chain uses TRBV7-3 with TRBJ1-5; TRBD1 might be the D (5 bases). Trimming removed 4 bases from V and 2 bases from J, with 6 bases in between. From germline, CDR1 is SGHTA and CDR2 FQGTGA. This CDR3 spans 13 amino acids.

This chain joins TRBV10-3 and TRBJ2-2; D ambiguous. Trimming stripped 6 bases from V and 6 bases from J, with 8 bases between. The CDR3 consists of 12 residues. Looked up from germline, CDR1 is ENHRY and CDR2 is SYGVKD. Here the CDR3 DNA reads TGTGCCATCAGGGGTGGAGCCGGGGAGCTGTTTTTT. Residues: CAIRGGAGELFF.

The chain recombines TRBV5-1 with TRBJ1-2; D unresolved. The CDR3 loop spans 13 amino acids. Per germline, CDR1 SGHRS and CDR2 YFSETQ. Trimming removed 4 bases at V and 11 bases at J, with 18 bases between. CDR3 sequence reads: CASSLNRQAGYTF. Written as DNA, the CDR3 is TGCGCCAGCAGCCTAAATCGACAAGCAGGATACACCTTC.

V and J are TRBV7-6 and TRBJ1-1, with 8 bases that match TRBD1. V shed 5 bases, J shed 0 bases, and the junction held 2 bases outside the gene matches. CDR1 and CDR2 from the germline V gene are SGHVS and FNYEAQ. The CDR3 sequence is 14 residues long. The CDR3 protein is CASSMDRVNTEAFF. The DNA for the CDR3 is TGTGCCAGCAGCATGGACAGGGTGAACACTGAAGCTTTCTTT.

This clone came up a few times. J is TRBJ2-7 and V is TRBV7-9; 12 bases agree with TRBD2. CDR1 and CDR2 (germline): SEHNR, FQNEAQ (reference sequence). The CDR3 is 17 amino acids. The trim removed 5 bases at V and 5 bases at J, leaving 13 bases unmatched. CDR3 sequence: CASSPLAGGYQGDEQYF. CDR3 DNA: TGTGCCAGCAGCCCACTAGCGGGGGGCTACCAGGGCGACGAGCAGTACTTC.

The chain's CDR3 is CASSWGRAGKYNEQFF. CDR3 DNA sequence: TGTGCCAGCAGCTGGGGGAGGGCAGGGAAGTACAATGAGCAGTTCTTC. This rearrangement joins TRBV7-6 to TRBJ2-1; 7 positions agree with TRBD2. Per the germline V gene, CDR1 is SGHVS and CDR2 is FNYEAQ. This CDR3 is built from 16 residues. The J segment lost 4 bases and the V segment lost 4 bases, leaving 10 bases of the junction unmatched.

The chain is built from TRBV19 and TRBJ1-5; perhaps TRBD1 as D (5 bases). Germline V gene sequence: CDR1 LNHDA, CDR2 SQIVND (reference sequence). Trimming removed 1 base from V and 6 bases from J, with 13 bases in between. The CDR3 totals 15 residues. Here the CDR3 reads CASSIGQGLTQPQHF. The CDR3 DNA sequence: TGTGCCAGTAGTATAGGCCAGGGTTTAACTCAGCCCCAGCATTTT.

The rearrangement uses TRBV7-9 and TRBJ1-5; D perhaps matches TRBD1 (6 bases). The CDR3 has 16 amino acids. Germline CDR1 and CDR2: SEHNR and FQNEAQ (reference sequence). The V end was cut by 2 bases, the J end by 3 bases, with 14 bases between. This chain's CDR3 is CASSLFRGGANQPQHF. CDR3 coding DNA: TGTGCCAGCAGCTTATTTCGGGGGGGGGCCAATCAGCCCCAGCATTTT.

The chain joins TRBV9 to TRBJ1-6, with D unresolved. The CDR3 length is 16 residues. Germline V gene data show CDR1 as SGDLS and CDR2 as YYNGEE. Trimming cost V 4 bases and J 4 bases, with 15 bases left between them. In DNA form, the CDR3 reads TGTGCCAGCAGCCCCCGAGCTAGCGGGTATAATTCACCCCTCCACTTT. This gives the protein CASSPRASGYNSPLHF.

The chain carries TRBV2 and TRBJ2-1; D remains ambiguous. Germline V gives CDR1 SNHLY, CDR2 FYNNEI. The CDR3 consists of 15 residues. The V end lost 1 base, the J end lost 0 bases, and 7 bases lay between the germline ends. CDR3: CASSEDWSSYNEQFF. The DNA of the CDR3 is TGTGCCAGCAGTGAAGACTGGAGCTCCTACAATGAGCAGTTCTTC.

There are a few counts of this clone. The gene calls are TRBV25-1 and TRBJ2-3, with D perhaps TRBD1 or TRBD2 (5 bases each). Germline values: CDR1 MGHDK, CDR2 SYGVNS. V shed 3 bases and J shed 5 bases, with 12 bases lying between them. The CDR3 is 14 amino acids. This chain's CDR3 is CASSEPGTRDTQYF. In nucleotides, the CDR3 is TGTGCCAGCAGTGAGCCTGGGACCAGAGATACGCAGTATTTT. The whole variable domain, remainder taken from reference TRBV25-1 and TRBJ2-3, is EADIYQTPRYLVIGTGKKITLECSQTMGHDKMYWYQQDPGMELHLIHYSYGVNSTEKGDLSSESTVSRIRTEHFPLTLESARPSHTSQYLCASSEPGTRDTQYFGPGTRLTVL.

This chain joins TRBV30 and TRBJ2-7, with 8 bases that match TRBD2. After removal of 3 bases from V and 2 bases from J, the junction contained 9 bases not matched to a gene. Germline lookup yields CDR1 GTSNPN and CDR2 SVGIG (reference sequence). There are 15 residues in the CDR3. CDR3 in DNA: TGTGCCTGGAGATTCGCGGCGGGAGGTCCCTACGAGCAGTACTTC. It is translated as CAWRFAAGGPYEQYF.

The rearrangement uses TRBV14 and TRBJ1-3; D is possibly TRBD1 (6 bases). This CDR3 comprises 17 residues. Per the germline V gene, CDR1 is SGHDN and CDR2 is FVKESK. The V end lost 0 bases, the J end lost 0 bases, and 12 bases lay between the germline ends. The CDR3 DNA reads as TGTGCCAGCAGCCAAGATCTTACCAGGGGCTCTGGAAACACCATATATTTT. It codes for CASSQDLTRGSGNTIYF.

The rearrangement joins TRBV5-5 to TRBJ1-4; tentatively, D is TRBD1 (5 bases). This CDR3 contains 15 residues. Germline assignment: CDR1 SGHKS and CDR2 YYEKEE (reference sequence). V lost 3 bases and J 3 bases, leaving 12 bases between the germline ends. In DNA form, the CDR3 reads TGTGCCAGCAGCTATAACAGGCAACCTAATGAAAAACTGTTTTTT. Encoded protein: CASSYNRQPNEKLFF.

This rearrangement joins TRBV4-1 to TRBJ2-7, with a possible D match to TRBD1 (5 bases). CDR3 length equals 16 residues. CDR1 is MGHRA, CDR2 YSYEKL, per germline. V was trimmed by 4 bases and J by 2 bases, leaving 18 bases between them. Here the CDR3 reads CASSRDETVFTYEQYF. The CDR3 DNA reads as TGCGCCAGCAGCCGCGACGAGACAGTGTTTACCTACGAGCAGTACTTC.

The chain has TRBV11-2 and TRBJ2-3, with TRBD2 as a possible D gene (5 bases). Trimming took off 4 bases at V and 6 bases at J, with 20 bases between the two ends. Germline V gene data show CDR1 as SGHAT and CDR2 as FQNNGV. CDR3 length: 16 amino acids. CDR3 nucleotide sequence: TGTGCCAGCAGCTCCGCGGGCTACACCTCGTGGGATACGCAGTATTTT. Translation gives CASSSAGYTSWDTQYF.

The rearrangement links TRBV5-1 to TRBJ1-6; 8 bases are a match to TRBD1. Germline trimming cut 5 bases from V and 4 bases from J; bases unmatched to any gene: 8. The germline CDR1 and CDR2 sequences are SGHRS and YFSETQ. The CDR3 is 16 residues long. This CDR3 is CASSYRQGSYNSPLHF. In nucleotides, the CDR3 is TGCGCCAGCAGTTATCGACAGGGGTCATATAATTCACCCCTCCACTTT.

A few counts support this clone. This chain joins TRBV27 and TRBJ2-3; D unclear. The CDR3 has 13 amino acids. The V gene lost 2 bases and the J gene lost 2 bases, with 5 bases spanning the gap. Germline values: CDR1 MNHEY, CDR2 SMNVEV (reference sequence). This chain's CDR3 is CASSLIYTDTQYF. As DNA, the CDR3 is TGTGCCAGCAGTTTAATCTACACAGATACGCAGTATTTT.

The V and J genes are TRBV28 and TRBJ1-1, with D uncertain. V lost 0 bases to trimming and J lost 0 bases, with 8 bases between them. CDR1 MDHEN and CDR2 SYDVKM come from the germline V gene. This CDR3 region has 15 residues. This chain's CDR3 is CASSLWRSLNTEAFF. Here the CDR3 DNA reads TGTGCCAGCAGTTTATGGCGGAGCTTGAACACTGAAGCTTTCTTT.

The chain links TRBV4-3 to TRBJ2-3; 10 bases are a match to TRBD1. CDR3 length equals 15 residues. Germline CDR1 LGHNA, CDR2 YSLEER. The ends lost 3 bases at V and 4 bases at J; junction bases unmatched: 4. The CDR3 DNA reads as TGCGCCAGCAGCCAGACAGGGGGCGCGGCAGATACGCAGTATTTT. Amino acid sequence: CASSQTGGAADTQYF.